These T cell receptor beta chains were read from a single sample in a study of monozygotic twins with inflammatory bowel disease. One entry per CDR3 protein, without DNA, is what TCRdb gives after re-calling the 5' RACE reads. This sample contains 420,000 or so distinct CDR3 sequences. The sample comprised blood. These receptors originate from a human donor with ulcerative colitis or Crohn's disease, or a healthy co-twin of an affected twin (not recorded which). CDR3s include the opening cysteine and the closing phenylalanine or tryptophan.

TRBV20-1	TRBJ2-5	CSARRGLLAGTRQETQYF
TRBV28	TRBJ1-5	CASSTRTRGNQPQHF
TRBV7-2	TRBJ1-5	CASSLGSGVNQPQHF
TRBV20-1	TRBJ2-7	CSASPLAGGPGEQYF
TRBV7-2	TRBJ1-6	CASSVQGIHNSPLHF
TRBV7-9	TRBJ2-4	CASSLVDTGAKNIQYF
TRBV12-3/TRBV12-4	TRBJ2-3	CASSVRASTDTQYF
TRBV30	TRBJ2-6	CAWGYLGANVLTF
TRBV9	TRBJ2-3	CASSVGSVLSDTQYF
TRBV7-2	TRBJ2-5	CASSLDSGHQETQYF
TRBV15	TRBJ2-7	CATSRTVSYEQYF
TRBV28	TRBJ1-4	CASIRPGLGKLFF
TRBV28	TRBJ2-3	CASGRELGTDTQYF
TRBV6-5	TRBJ1-2	CASSYGGGNYGYTF
TRBV20-1	TRBJ2-5	CSAGTGGQETQYF
TRBV3-1	TRBJ1-2	CASSRQGRDYGYTF
TRBV7-2	TRBJ2-1	CASSDSIVLGYNEQFF
TRBV15	TRBJ1-5	CATRRLNQPQHF
TRBV6-1	TRBJ1-2	CASTLDRDYGYTF
TRBV24-1	TRBJ2-1	CATSGHGGDEQFF
TRBV5-1	TRBJ1-1	CASSLPKRNTEAFF
TRBV12-3/TRBV12-4	TRBJ1-4	CASRYRGYNEKLFF
TRBV12-3/TRBV12-4	TRBJ1-1	CASSHRRDTEAFF
TRBV20-1	TRBJ2-7	CSAIDLHRTSYEQYF
TRBV6-2/TRBV6-3	TRBJ2-7	CASSYNGYEQYF
TRBV7-9	TRBJ2-3	CASSRGGGGGTDTQYF
TRBV27	TRBJ2-3	CASSPNRAGDTQYF
TRBV6-5	TRBJ2-1	CASKLTGGAYNEQFF
TRBV5-1	TRBJ2-7	CASSFSTRYEQYF
TRBV6-5	TRBJ1-1	CASSSKPGTVNTEAFF
TRBV12-3/TRBV12-4	TRBJ1-1	CASSLNRAVRAFF
TRBV25-1	TRBJ2-5	CASSGSVMETQYF
TRBV10-1	TRBJ2-5	CASSAPDQETQYF
TRBV12-3/TRBV12-4	TRBJ2-1	CASRLEGARSNEQFF
TRBV2	TRBJ2-1	CASRGAGQYSEQFF
TRBV5-1	TRBJ2-7	CASSSEKSYEQYF
TRBV12-3/TRBV12-4	TRBJ2-1	CASSQRGTSGRYNEQFF
TRBV12-3/TRBV12-4	TRBJ1-1	CASRVGQGTEAFF
TRBV20-1	TRBJ2-7	CSASSCGAPYEQYF
TRBV12-3/TRBV12-4	TRBJ2-1	CASSQLAGVLYNEQFF
TRBV28	TRBJ2-1	CASSLGTPYNEQFF
TRBV14	TRBJ2-7	CASSYGTGPYEQYF
TRBV24-1	TRBJ2-5	CATSDRSGSGWETQYF
TRBV7-2	TRBJ1-1	CASSLEPVMNTEAFF
TRBV4-3	TRBJ2-4	CASSQDPSGGTKNIQYF
TRBV6-6	TRBJ1-6	CASRMTGDNSPLHF
TRBV9	TRBJ1-5	CASSVDVQPGQPQHF
TRBV10-3	TRBJ2-7	CAISESVPGPSYEQYF
TRBV2	TRBJ2-3	CASITGGTDTQYF
TRBV5-4	TRBJ2-6	CASSTSPGANVLTF
TRBV7-5	TRBJ2-2	CISVSEALTPGLFTGELFF
TRBV30	TRBJ1-2	CAWSQGLAGYTF
TRBV20-1	TRBJ1-1	CSAREGWNTEAFF